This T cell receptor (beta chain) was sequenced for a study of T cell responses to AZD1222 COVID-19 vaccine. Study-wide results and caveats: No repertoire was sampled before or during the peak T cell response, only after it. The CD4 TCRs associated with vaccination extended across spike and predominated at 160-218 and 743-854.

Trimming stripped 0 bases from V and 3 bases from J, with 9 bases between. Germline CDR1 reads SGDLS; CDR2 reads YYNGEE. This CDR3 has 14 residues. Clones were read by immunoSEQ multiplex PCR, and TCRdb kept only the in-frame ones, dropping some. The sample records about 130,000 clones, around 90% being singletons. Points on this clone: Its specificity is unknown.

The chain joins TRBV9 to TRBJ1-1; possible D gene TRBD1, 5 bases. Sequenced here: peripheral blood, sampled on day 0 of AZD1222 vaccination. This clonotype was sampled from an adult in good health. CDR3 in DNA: TGTGCCAGCAGCGTAGGTGGGGGGGACACTGAAGCTTTCTTT. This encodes CASSVGGGDTEAFF.